This T cell receptor (beta chain) was retrieved from a study of cytomegalovirus exposure and HLA in healthy donors. Study findings and constraints: Productive status was seen about 90% or about 30% of the time for most TCR beta V segments in an earlier analysis.

With V trimmed by 4 bases and J by 5 bases, 4 bases remained unmatched. Germline-derived CDR1 and CDR2 are GTSNPN and SVGIG (reference sequence). The CDR3 is made up of 12 amino acids. A word on this clone: What it recognizes is unknown.

PCR was performed using 60 Vbeta and 13 Jbeta primers. Measured with immunoSEQ multiplex PCR; TCRdb has only the in-frame clones, and not every one. This sample yields tens of thousands of clones, of which roughly 86% are seen a single time; roughly 2% belongs to the top ten. Sequencing was done on a sample of PBMCs. The chain joins TRBV30 to TRBJ2-7, with 8 bases aligning to TRBD1. This clonotype originated in a man aged 18 to 29 in good health and CMV-seronegative. CDR3 amino acids: CAWTPTGDEQYF. The CDR3 nucleotides are TGTGCCTGGACCCCGACAGGGGACGAGCAGTACTTC.